Presented here are 9 T cell receptor beta chains from one specimen sequenced in a study of blood T cell repertoires in COVID-19 (dated by TCRdb to between 2020 and 2021). The method was the immunoSEQ multiplex PCR assay. In TCRdb, the immuneACCESS table is reduced to in-frame sequences with V and J assigned. These tables do not hold every clone; where another copy was compared, an unresolved V gene accounts for under half, and the others remain unexplained. This sample has 350,000 or so clones in its table, and roughly 90% of those were observed once. Of the sample, about 3.9% falls within the top ten clones. The sequencing sample was made of peripheral blood. These receptors were taken from a woman aged 60 to 75 with COVID-19, enrolled during active disease.

The rearrangement uses TRBV25-1 and TRBJ2-5; D is undetermined. The CDR3 sequence is 12 residues long. Per the germline V gene, CDR1 is MGHDK and CDR2 is SYGVNS. Trimming stripped 1 base from V and 3 bases from J, with 3 bases between. For the CDR3, the DNA is TGTGCCAGCAGTGAATCCGAAGAGACCCAGTACTTC. Protein sequence: CASSESEETQYF.

The chain links TRBV14 to TRBJ2-3; D unresolved. V was shortened by 1 base and J by 1 base, with 12 bases between the two germline ends. Germline values: CDR1 SGHDN, CDR2 FVKESK. The CDR3 is 16 amino acids. For the CDR3, the DNA is TGTGCCAGCAGCCAAGGAGGCACGGGTGGCACAGATACGCAGTATTTT. Its translation: CASSQGGTGGTDTQYF.

J is TRBJ2-6 and V is TRBV20-1, with D unresolved. Per germline, CDR1 DFQATT and CDR2 SNEGSKA (reference sequence). Trimming removed 3 bases at V and 0 bases at J, with 12 bases between. The CDR3 covers 16 residues. CDR3 region: CSASVRGYSGANVLTF. In DNA, the CDR3 is TGCAGTGCTAGTGTTAGAGGCTACTCTGGGGCCAACGTCCTGACTTTC.

Details on this clone: This specimen includes other DNA sequences encoding the same CDR3. The chain combines TRBV19 with TRBJ1-6; 9 nucleotides agree with TRBD1. The CDR3 runs to 15 residues. Trimming removed 4 bases from V and 10 bases from J; junction bases left unmatched: 8. Germline CDR1 LNHDA, CDR2 SQIVND (reference sequence). DNA of the CDR3: TGTGCCAGTAGTACCCCGGGACAGGGTGGATCACCCCTCCACTTT. It yields the protein CASSTPGQGGSPLHF.

Concerning this clone itself: Different DNA sequences within this sample yield the same CDR3. The chain couples TRBV18 to TRBJ1-1, with 8 bases identical to TRBD1. V was pared by 2 bases and J by 1 base, with 0 bases of the junction left unmatched. Per germline, CDR1 KGHSH and CDR2 LQKENI. The CDR3 is 14 residues long. The CDR3 here is CASSPTGGNTEAFF. The CDR3, as DNA: TGTGCCAGCTCACCAACAGGGGGGAACACTGAAGCTTTCTTT.

This clone has a single count. The chain has TRBV28 and TRBJ1-2; the D is unclear. The CDR3 contains 13 residues. V dropped 4 bases and J dropped 4 bases, with 10 bases sitting between them. Germline assignment: CDR1 MDHEN and CDR2 SYDVKM. CDR3 amino acids: CASSSSTVYGYTF. The DNA of the CDR3 is TGTGCCAGCAGTTCGTCAACAGTCTATGGCTACACCTTC.

The V gene is TRBV7-3, the J gene TRBJ1-1; 7 bases are a match to TRBD1. V shed 3 bases and J 1 base; nucleotides not matched to a gene: 5. Germline lookup yields CDR1 SGHTA and CDR2 FQGTGA. The CDR3 is 15 amino acids. The CDR3 nucleotides are TGTGCCAGCAGCTTCTCAGGGGGACCGAACACTGAAGCTTTCTTT. Translating it yields CASSFSGGPNTEAFF.

The chain is built from TRBV5-1 and TRBJ2-1; tentative D call: TRBD1 (5 bases). Germline lookup yields CDR1 SGHRS and CDR2 YFSETQ. The CDR3 runs to 16 residues. V was trimmed by 0 bases and J by 7 bases, leaving 17 bases between them. The CDR3 DNA follows: TGCGCCAGCAGCTTGGACGTGGGGCCCATGCAGAATGAGCAGTTCTTC. Translating it yields CASSLDVGPMQNEQFF.

The V and J genes are TRBV2 and TRBJ1-2; possible D gene TRBD1, 6 bases. V lost 0 bases to trimming and J lost 7 bases, with 12 bases between them. Germline loops: CDR1 SNHLY, CDR2 FYNNEI. This CDR3 is built from 14 residues. The CDR3 DNA reads as TGTGCCAGCAGTGAAGCTTGGGGGGGCCGTGGCTACACCTTC. Translation: CASSEAWGGRGYTF.